This TCR beta chain is drawn from a study of blood T cell repertoires in COVID-19. Looking at the study overall: Acute-phase and convalescent COVID-19 samples originated in the United States, Italy and Spain. Nucleic acid was either cDNA or gDNA, and it came from T cells, B-cell-depleted T cells, or PBMCs.

This CDR3 is 16 amino acids long. Germline V gene lookup returns CDR1 SNHLY and CDR2 FYNNEI. V was pared by 8 bases and J by 2 bases, with 13 bases of the junction left unmatched. As originally analysed: Estimation of nucleated cell counts relied on the amplification of reference gene primers. The assay was immunoSEQ multiplex PCR, and TCRdb's table has in-frame clones only and misses some. The V and J calls and clone size are taken from that table; D and trimming were inferred from the DNA. The sample gives fewer than 200,000 clones, 70% to 90% of which show up once; about a fifth is in the top ten.

J is TRBJ2-7 and V is TRBV2; 9 bases are shared with TRBD1. The sequence derives from a man aged 60 to 69 with active or convalescent COVID-19. Material for sequencing was peripheral blood. In DNA form, the CDR3 reads TGTGCCAGCTACGTAAAGATCCGGGACAGGGCCTACGAGCAGTACTTC. It yields the protein CASYVKIRDRAYEQYF.